The entry below gives a single TCR beta chain sequence along with its context. The data were produced by immunoSEQ multiplex PCR, yet TCRdb's version contains in-frame clones alone and is incomplete. The sample consists of around 110,000 clones, approximately 89% of them appearing once. The data stem from a study of blood T cell repertoires in COVID-19. Study-level background: PBMCs, B-cell-depleted T cells, or T cells were the source of the cDNA or gDNA that made up the material.

Germline values: CDR1 MNHEY, CDR2 SVGAGI. The CDR3 covers 15 residues. Trimming shortened V by 6 bases and J by 7 bases, and 22 bases separated the two germline ends. The source material was peripheral blood. The V and J genes are TRBV6-5 and TRBJ2-7, with TRBD2 as a possible D gene (7 bases). The receptor was isolated from a man aged 35 to 55 with acute or convalescent COVID-19. Here the CDR3 reads CASRPDPGARGEQYF. CDR3 bases: TGTGCCAGCAGACCCGACCCGGGGGCGCGGGGGGAGCAGTACTTC.